A selection of T cell receptor beta chains follows, all from one sample in a study of blood T cell repertoires in COVID-19. The method was immunoSEQ multiplex PCR; TCRdb's version includes in-frame clones alone and lacks a portion of them. The table has around 99,000 clones, approximately 87% seen once. The sequenced sample was peripheral blood. The source is a woman aged 60-75 years with acute or convalescent COVID-19. The CDR3 runs from the conserved cysteine through the conserved F or W. Fields, in order: CDR3 protein, CDR3 DNA, V gene, D gene, CDR3 length, clone size, J gene. A D gene is named only where the DNA matches it firmly. Not all rows give a size; the values are once, few, many and, for expanded clones, a class.

CASSLDRGMSNTEAFF	TGTGCCAGCAGTTTGGACAGGGGAATGTCGAACACTGAAGCTTTCTTT	TRBV6-6	TRBD1	16	NA	TRBJ1-1
CASSRKGQGAYEQYF	TGTGCCAGCAGTCGGAAGGGGCAGGGGGCCTACGAGCAGTACTTC	TRBV27	TRBD1	15	NA	TRBJ2-7
CASSLSGGEQFF	TGTGCCAGCAGCTTAAGCGGAGGTGAGCAGTTCTTC	TRBV7-2	NA	12	few	TRBJ2-1
CASSQLGRESGYTF	TGTGCCAGCAGCCAATTAGGCAGGGAAAGTGGCTACACCTTC	TRBV3-1/TRBV3-2	NA	14	NA	TRBJ1-2
CASSRTGRDQPQHF	TGTGCCAGCAGCCGGACGGGAAGGGATCAGCCCCAGCATTTT	TRBV6-5	NA	14	NA	TRBJ1-5
CASSPQGQGYQPQHF	TGTGCCAGCTCACCACAGGGACAGGGGTATCAGCCCCAGCATTTT	TRBV18	TRBD1	15	NA	TRBJ1-5
CASSPDRPRAQFF	TGTGCCAGCAGCCCAGACAGACCCAGGGCACAGTTCTTC	TRBV9	NA	13	NA	TRBJ2-1
CASSLTGTGNQPQHF	TGTGCCAGCAGTTTGACAGGGACTGGCAATCAGCCCCAGCATTTT	TRBV28	TRBD1	15	NA	TRBJ1-5
CASSFSFSGDGYTF	TGTGCCAGCAGCTTTTCCTTTTCGGGGGACGGCTACACCTTC	TRBV11-2	NA	14	few	TRBJ1-2
CASSAQSGGATGELFF	TGTGCCAGCAGCGCTCAAAGCGGGGGGGCCACCGGGGAGCTGTTTTTT	TRBV9	TRBD2	16	NA	TRBJ2-2
CASSLGPPGSNQPQHF	TGTGCCAGCAGCTTAGGCCCCCCAGGGAGCAATCAGCCCCAGCATTTT	TRBV7-2	NA	16	few	TRBJ1-5
CATSDLAGEAYNEQFF	TGTGCCACCAGTGATTTAGCGGGAGAGGCCTACAATGAGCAGTTCTTC	TRBV24-1	TRBD2	16	NA	TRBJ2-1